This passage covers 3 T cell receptor beta chains from one sample sequenced in a study of blood T cell repertoires in COVID-19. The data were produced by immunoSEQ multiplex PCR, yet TCRdb's version contains in-frame clones alone and is incomplete. The data show over 400,000 clones, less than 90% seen once. The specimen sequenced was peripheral blood. The receptors come from a woman between 50 and 59 years old with COVID-19, enrolled during active disease.

The chain combines TRBV5-1 with TRBJ2-7; 13 bases agree with TRBD2. Germline values: CDR1 SGHRS, CDR2 YFSETQ. The CDR3 runs 14 residues. The trim removed 4 bases at V and 12 bases at J, leaving 10 bases unmatched. The CDR3 region is CASSPTSGGPQLYF. DNA for the CDR3: TGCGCCAGCAGCCCGACTAGCGGGGGGCCCCAGTTGTACTTC.

The V gene is TRBV29-1, the J gene TRBJ1-2, with TRBD1 matching over 12 bases. Trimming removed 0 bases from V and 6 bases from J; junction bases left unmatched: 5. The CDR3 contains 15 residues. Looked up from germline, CDR1 is SQVTM and CDR2 is ANQGSEA. The CDR3 region has the DNA TGCAGCGTTGAAGACAGAAGGGACAGGGGGCATGGCTACACCTTC. Protein sequence: CSVEDRRDRGHGYTF.

Points on this clone: Within the sample, other DNA sequences also encode this same CDR3. The CDR3 DNA sequence: TGTGCCAGCTCACCCGGACAGGGTAACTATGGCTACACCTTC. Residues: CASSPGQGNYGYTF. The V and J genes are TRBV18 and TRBJ1-2; 8 bases map to TRBD1. V was pared by 3 bases and J by 1 base, with 1 base of the junction left unmatched. Per the germline V gene, CDR1 is KGHSH and CDR2 is LQKENI. CDR3 length: 14 residues.